These 2 T cell receptor beta chains originate from one sample sequenced in a study of monozygotic twins with cystic fibrosis. Profiling relied on immunoSEQ multiplex PCR, and the TCRdb table lists in-frame clones only, not all of them. The profile covers about 35,000 clones, with 66% appearing a single time and 0.7% to 1% taken by the ten largest. Sequenced material: blood. The source of these receptors is a girl under 18 with cystic fibrosis.

The chain is built from TRBV6-5 and TRBJ1-1, with unresolved D. CDR1 is MNHEY, CDR2 SVGAGI, per germline. Deletions cut 2 bases from V and 4 bases from J, with 8 bases between. The CDR3 length is 13 residues. CDR3 nucleotide sequence: TGTGCCAGCAGTTACGGACGGAGCACTGAAGCTTTCTTT. It is translated as CASSYGRSTEAFF.

A word on this clone: Different DNA sequences within this sample yield the same CDR3. The rearrangement uses TRBV14 and TRBJ2-1; 8 bases fit TRBD2. This CDR3 spans 16 amino acids. V dropped 3 bases and J dropped 4; count of bases not matched to a gene: 8. Germline assignment: CDR1 SGHDN and CDR2 FVKESK. The DNA for the CDR3 is TGTGCCAGCAGCCATTTGGCGGGAGGTCCGTACAATGAGCAGTTCTTC. This encodes CASSHLAGGPYNEQFF.